This T cell receptor beta chain was obtained from a study of blood T cell repertoires in COVID-19. About the research overall: The United States, Italy and Spain supplied acute and convalescent COVID-19 samples.

Germline trimming cut 3 bases from V and 12 bases from J; bases unmatched to any gene: 8. The CDR3 covers 13 residues. Germline V lookup: CDR1 KGHSH, CDR2 LQKENI. Data came from immunoSEQ multiplex PCR; TCRdb stores just in-frame clones and leaves some out. The sample lists under 300,000 clones, roughly 85% occurring once. This sequence originates from a human donor in a cohort sampled during active COVID-19. The specimen was peripheral blood. The J gene is TRBJ2-1, the V gene TRBV18; 7 positions agree with TRBD2. For the CDR3, the DNA is TGTGCCAGCTCACCCCCCACTAGCGAGAGGCAGTTCTTC. This codes for CASSPPTSERQFF.